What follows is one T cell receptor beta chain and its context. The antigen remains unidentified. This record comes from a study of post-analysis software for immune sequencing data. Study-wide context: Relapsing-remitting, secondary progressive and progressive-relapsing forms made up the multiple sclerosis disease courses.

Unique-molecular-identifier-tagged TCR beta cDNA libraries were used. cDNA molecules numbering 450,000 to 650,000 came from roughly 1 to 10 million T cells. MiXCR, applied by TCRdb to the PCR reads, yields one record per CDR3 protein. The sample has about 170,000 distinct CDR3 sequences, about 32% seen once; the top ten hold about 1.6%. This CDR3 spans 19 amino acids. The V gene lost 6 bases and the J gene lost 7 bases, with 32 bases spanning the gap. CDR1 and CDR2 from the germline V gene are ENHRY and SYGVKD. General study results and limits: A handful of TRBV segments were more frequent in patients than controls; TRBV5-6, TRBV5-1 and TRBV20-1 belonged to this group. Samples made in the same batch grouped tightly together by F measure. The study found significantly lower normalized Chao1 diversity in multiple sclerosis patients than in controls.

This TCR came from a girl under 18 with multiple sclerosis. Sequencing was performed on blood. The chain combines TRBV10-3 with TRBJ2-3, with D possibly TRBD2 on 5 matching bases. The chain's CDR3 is CAISAAPGVRGFIGNTQYF. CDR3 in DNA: TGTGCCATCAGCGCGGCACCAGGAGTACGAGGGTTTATCGGAAATACGCAGTATTTT.